These 5 T cell receptor beta chains share one sample of origin, sequenced in a study of blood T cell repertoires in COVID-19 (dated by TCRdb to about 2020). Library generation was performed with the immunoSEQ multiplex PCR assay. Held by TCRdb, this immuneACCESS table contains in-frame sequences only and omits some clones. Under half of the omission traces to an unresolved V gene where checked; the cause of the rest is unknown. Counted in this sample were about 330,000 clones; about 87% of them appeared once. The ten largest account for 5% to 6% of the sample. The sequencing input was PBMCs or T cells enriched from blood (not recorded which). These receptors all stem from a man in his thirties or forties who had recovered from COVID-19.

This clone has a single count. V is TRBV6-5 and J is TRBJ2-7; 7 nucleotides line up with TRBD2. V lost 8 bases, J lost 5 bases, and 12 bases stayed unmatched. The CDR3 sequence is 14 residues long. Germline CDR1 reads MNHEY; CDR2 reads SVGAGI. Here the CDR3 DNA reads TGTGCCAGCTTGGGGGGGTCTAGGATCGACGAGCAGTACTTC. Protein product: CASLGGSRIDEQYF.

CDR3 coding DNA: TGCGCCAGCAGCTTGATCGCTAGCGGGGAGGGTGAGCAGTTCTTC. Protein: CASSLIASGEGEQFF. V usage is TRBV5-1 and J usage is TRBJ2-1; 9 bases line up with TRBD2. V lost 1 base to trimming and J lost 9 bases; unmatched junction nucleotides: 8. Germline lookup yields CDR1 SGHRS and CDR2 YFSETQ. CDR3 length equals 15 residues.

The J gene is TRBJ1-2, the V gene TRBV6-1, with TRBD1 as a possible D gene (6 bases). There are 15 residues in the CDR3. The germline V gene encodes CDR1 MNHNS and CDR2 SASEGT. V dropped 3 bases and J dropped 5 bases, with 16 bases sitting between them. CDR3 nucleotide sequence: TGTGCCAGCAGTGAGGGAACAGGGAGTGGGTATGGCTACACCTTC. This translates into CASSEGTGSGYGYTF.

This chain uses TRBV10-1 with TRBJ2-7, with a tentative D call TRBD1 (5 bases). Germline loops: CDR1 WNHNN, CDR2 SYGVQD (reference sequence). The CDR3 runs to 15 residues. V lost 3 bases and J 2 bases, leaving 14 bases between the germline ends. The CDR3 is CASSDLHRQPYEQYF. CDR3 in DNA: TGCGCCAGCAGTGACCTTCATAGACAGCCCTACGAGCAGTACTTC.

The chain recombines TRBV6-2 or TRBV6-3 with TRBJ1-6, with no clear D. V dropped 3 bases and J dropped 6 bases, with 9 bases sitting between them. The germline V gene encodes CDR1 MNHEY and CDR2 SVGEGT. CDR3 size: 14 residues. CDR3 sequence reads: CASSYARPNSPLHF. The DNA of the CDR3 is TGTGCCAGCAGTTATGCCAGGCCTAATTCACCCCTCCACTTT.